A selection of T cell receptor beta chains follows, all from one sample in a study of T cells in Graves' hyperthyroidism and ophthalmopathy. A single record per CDR3 protein comes from TCRdb applying MiXCR to the multiplex PCR reads. The table includes approximately 600,000 distinct CDR3 sequences, 15% to 20% detected once. Sequenced input: blood. The receptors were sampled from a woman between 25 and 40 years old with Graves' hyperthyroidism. Both conserved end residues are part of each CDR3. Each record gives: J gene, D gene, clone size, V gene, CDR3 protein, CDR3 DNA. D genes are given only for firm matches. Size values are once, few and many counts, or a class for expanded clones, and some rows have none.

J gene: TRBJ2-3
D gene: -
clone size: -
V gene: TRBV2
CDR3 protein: CASPSTDTQYF
CDR3 DNA: TGTGCCAGCCCCAGCACAGATACGCAGTATTTT

J gene: TRBJ2-7
D gene: TRBD2
clone size: few
V gene: TRBV13
CDR3 protein: CASSLGLAGGKGSYEQYF
CDR3 DNA: TGTGCCAGCAGCCTCGGACTAGCGGGAGGGAAGGGTAGCTACGAGCAGTACTTC

J gene: TRBJ2-1
D gene: TRBD1
clone size: many
V gene: TRBV12-3/TRBV12-4
CDR3 protein: CASTTDRGLYNEQFF
CDR3 DNA: TGTGCCAGCACCACCGACAGGGGACTTTACAATGAGCAGTTCTTC

J gene: TRBJ1-2
D gene: -
clone size: many
V gene: TRBV7-2
CDR3 protein: CASSPVNNYGYTF
CDR3 DNA: TGTGCCAGCAGCCCAGTTAATAACTATGGCTACACCTTC

J gene: TRBJ2-1
D gene: TRBD2
clone size: -
V gene: TRBV7-9
CDR3 protein: CASSYGTSGNNEQLF
CDR3 DNA: TGTGCCAGCAGCTACGGGACTAGCGGGAACAATGAGCAGCTCTTC

J gene: TRBJ1-4
D gene: -
clone size: few
V gene: TRBV30
CDR3 protein: CAWGSGRINEKLFF
CDR3 DNA: TGTGCCTGGGGGTCCGGAAGGATTAATGAAAAACTGTTTTTT

J gene: TRBJ1-1
D gene: -
clone size: many
V gene: TRBV12-5
CDR3 protein: CASEDNTEAFF
CDR3 DNA: TGTGCTAGTGAGGATAACACTGAAGCTTTCTTT

J gene: TRBJ2-2
D gene: -
clone size: -
V gene: TRBV11-2
CDR3 protein: CASTLQTANTGELFF
CDR3 DNA: TGTGCCAGCACCCTCCAGACAGCAAACACCGGGGAGCTGTTTTTT

J gene: TRBJ2-3
D gene: TRBD2
clone size: many
V gene: TRBV27
CDR3 protein: CASSLTPLAGGPEDTQYF
CDR3 DNA: TGTGCCAGCAGTTTAACCCCGCTAGCGGGAGGGCCTGAGGATACGCAGTATTTT

J gene: TRBJ2-1
D gene: TRBD2
clone size: many
V gene: TRBV5-1
CDR3 protein: CASSFYSGTSDEQFF
CDR3 DNA: TGCGCCAGCAGCTTTTATAGCGGGACTTCGGATGAGCAGTTCTTC

J gene: TRBJ1-6
D gene: TRBD1
clone size: -
V gene: TRBV28
CDR3 protein: CASRMGQNNSPLHF
CDR3 DNA: TGTGCCAGCAGAATGGGACAGAATAATTCACCCCTCCACTTT

J gene: TRBJ1-4
D gene: -
clone size: -
V gene: TRBV3-1
CDR3 protein: CASSPAEAATNKKLFF
CDR3 DNA: TGTGCCAGCAGCCCGGCCGAGGCAGCAACTAATAAAAAACTGTTTTTT

J gene: TRBJ1-4
D gene: -
clone size: many
V gene: TRBV11-3
CDR3 protein: CASSQSEKLFF
CDR3 DNA: TGTGCCAGCAGTCAATCGGAAAAACTGTTTTTT

J gene: TRBJ1-5
D gene: -
clone size: few
V gene: TRBV6-2/TRBV6-3
CDR3 protein: CASSRLLGRGNHQPQHF
CDR3 DNA: TGTGCCAGCAGTAGGCTTTTGGGACGAGGTAACCATCAGCCCCAGCATTTT

J gene: TRBJ2-7
D gene: TRBD1
clone size: -
V gene: TRBV20-1
CDR3 protein: CSVEGLTGPGEQYF
CDR3 DNA: TGCTCTGTAGAGGGGTTGACAGGGCCGGGGGAGCAGTACTTC

J gene: TRBJ2-1
D gene: TRBD2
clone size: many
V gene: TRBV19
CDR3 protein: CASKKVAGEEQFF
CDR3 DNA: TGTGCCAGTAAAAAGGTAGCGGGAGAGGAGCAGTTCTTC

J gene: TRBJ2-5
D gene: -
clone size: -
V gene: TRBV14
CDR3 protein: CASSQLGATETQYF
CDR3 DNA: TGTGCCAGCAGCCAGCTAGGAGCTACAGAGACCCAGTACTTC

J gene: TRBJ1-4
D gene: -
clone size: few
V gene: TRBV5-5
CDR3 protein: CASSLDGHEKLFF
CDR3 DNA: TGTGCCAGCAGCCTGGACGGACATGAAAAACTGTTTTTT

J gene: TRBJ2-5
D gene: -
clone size: few
V gene: TRBV20-1
CDR3 protein: CSASGLETQYF
CDR3 DNA: TGCAGTGCTAGTGGGCTCGAGACCCAGTACTTC

J gene: TRBJ2-7
D gene: -
clone size: many
V gene: TRBV28
CDR3 protein: CATLGVAHSYEQYF
CDR3 DNA: TGTGCCACCCTGGGGGTAGCGCATTCCTACGAGCAGTACTTC

J gene: TRBJ1-1
D gene: -
clone size: -
V gene: TRBV6-2/TRBV6-3
CDR3 protein: CASTVLQGDKAFF
CDR3 DNA: TGTGCCAGCACGGTCCTACAGGGAGATAAAGCTTTCTTT

J gene: TRBJ2-2
D gene: -
clone size: few
V gene: TRBV7-2
CDR3 protein: CASSLFPPGNTGELFF
CDR3 DNA: TGTGCCAGCAGCTTATTTCCTCCGGGGAACACCGGGGAGCTGTTTTTT

J gene: TRBJ1-2
D gene: -
clone size: few
V gene: TRBV3-1
CDR3 protein: CASSQALGGRGYTF
CDR3 DNA: TGTGCCAGCAGCCAAGCTCTGGGGGGGAGAGGCTACACCTTC